One sample yielded the 21 T cell receptor beta chains listed below, sequenced in a study of control samples from healthy donors and cancer patients. TCRdb keeps only in-frame clones here, not all; method: immunoSEQ multiplex PCR. This table holds 55,000 to 85,000 clones, roughly 89% found once. The material sequenced was PBMCs. The receptor set was obtained from a man aged 55 to 70 with lung cancer.

The J gene is TRBJ1-5, the V gene TRBV10-2; D is perhaps TRBD1 (5 bases). Germline CDR1 is WSHSY and CDR2 is SAAADI. V gave up 5 bases and J gave up 2 bases, with 13 bases separating them. The CDR3 sequence is 15 residues long. The CDR3 region is CASSTITGGNQPQHF. Written as DNA, the CDR3 is TGCGCCAGCAGTACGATCACGGGGGGCAATCAGCCCCAGCATTTT.

V and J are TRBV7-9 and TRBJ2-3; possible D gene TRBD2, 6 bases. CDR3 length: 13 residues. Trimming removed 5 bases at V and 2 bases at J, with 8 bases between. The germline gives CDR1 SEHNR, CDR2 FQNEAQ (reference sequence). The CDR3: CASSGTVTDTQYF. The CDR3 DNA reads TGTGCCAGCAGCGGGACTGTCACAGATACGCAGTATTTT.

The V gene is TRBV29-1, the J gene TRBJ2-5; D uncertain. The CDR3 contains 13 residues. Trimming shortened V by 3 bases and J by 1 base, and 9 bases separated the two germline ends. Germline CDR1 and CDR2: SQVTM and ANQGSEA. CDR3 in amino acids: CSVDRQLQETQYF. CDR3 sequence (DNA): TGCAGCGTTGATCGCCAGCTCCAAGAGACCCAGTACTTC.

The chain links TRBV6-6 to TRBJ1-1; a weak D match, TRBD1 (5 bases). V lost 2 bases and J lost 4, with 14 bases in between. The CDR3 sequence is 15 residues long. The germline V gene encodes CDR1 MNHNY and CDR2 SVGAGI (reference sequence). The CDR3 sequence: CASSYPAGRVTEAFF. In nucleotides, the CDR3 is TGTGCCAGCAGTTACCCGGCCGGCAGGGTCACTGAAGCTTTCTTT.

This CDR3 reads CASSRLRDTIYF. The CDR3 nucleotides read TGTGCCAGCAGCCGTCTCCGGGACACCATATATTTT. The chain has TRBV11-3 and TRBJ1-3, with D unresolved. Trimming cost V 5 bases and J 8 bases, with 10 bases left between them. Germline V CDR1 and CDR2: SGHNT, YENEEA. The CDR3 runs 12 residues.

The chain uses TRBV19 and TRBJ2-7; D is possibly TRBD1 (5 bases). The germline V gene has CDR1 LNHDA and CDR2 SQIVND (reference sequence). The CDR3 runs 14 residues. Trimming took off 3 bases at V and 7 bases at J, with 16 bases between the two ends. CDR3 bases: TGTGCCAGTAGTATGGTGGCCAGGGTGGAGGAGCAGTACGTC. Amino acids: CASSMVARVEEQYV.

The chain joins TRBV4-1 to TRBJ1-1; weak D call: TRBD1 (6 bases). The CDR3 loop spans 13 amino acids. V dropped 1 base and J dropped 6 bases, with 9 bases sitting between them. Germline V gene lookup returns CDR1 MGHRA and CDR2 YSYEKL. The CDR3 spells CASSQGGAAEAFF. In nucleotides, the CDR3 is TGCGCCAGCAGCCAAGGGGGGGCGGCTGAAGCTTTCTTT.

The rearrangement joins TRBV11-2 to TRBJ2-4; a possible D gene is TRBD1 (6 bases). CDR1 is SGHAT, CDR2 FQNNGV, per germline. V lost 4 bases, J lost 1 base, and 11 bases lay in between. The length of the CDR3 is 15 residues. The CDR3 here is CASSSGGQAKNIQYF. The CDR3 nucleotides are TGTGCCAGCAGCTCCGGAGGACAGGCCAAAAACATTCAGTACTTC.

V gene TRBV2 combines with J gene TRBJ1-2; D is perhaps TRBD1 (5 bases). This CDR3 comprises 15 residues. Trimming took off 3 bases at V and 8 bases at J, with 19 bases between the two ends. CDR1 and CDR2 (germline): SNHLY, FYNNEI. The CDR3 region has the DNA TGTGCCAGCAGTGACCAGATTGAGGGGATCGGGGGCTACACCTTC. Translated, it gives CASSDQIEGIGGYTF.

This clone appeared a single time. This sequence joins TRBV24-1 and TRBJ1-3, with TRBD1 as a possible D gene (6 bases). The CDR3 has 13 residues. Trimming cost V 7 bases and J 2 bases, with 8 bases left between them. The germline CDR1 and CDR2 sequences are KGHDR and SFDVKD. CDR3 DNA: TGTGCCACCAGCGCAGGGGCTGGAAACACCATATATTTT. As protein: CATSAGAGNTIYF.

This chain uses TRBV5-6 with TRBJ1-1; D unclear. V was clipped by 1 base and J by 0 bases, with 4 bases between them. The CDR3 runs to 13 residues. CDR1 is SGHDT, CDR2 YYEEEE, per germline. The CDR3 coding sequence is TGTGCCAGCAGCTTGAGAATGAACACTGAAGCTTTCTTT. Translation: CASSLRMNTEAFF. The full variable domain, with the rest looked up from reference TRBV5-6 and TRBJ1-1, is DAGVTQSPTHLIKTRGQQVTLRCSPKSGHDTVSWYQQALGQGPQFIFQYYEEEERQRGNFPDRFSGHQFPNYSSELNVNALLLGDSALYLCASSLRMNTEAFFGQGTRLTVV.

This chain joins TRBV6-2 or TRBV6-3 and TRBJ1-2, with a tentative D call TRBD1 (5 bases). The CDR3 sequence is 11 residues long. V was trimmed by 5 bases and J by 7 bases, leaving 8 bases between them. Germline V gene data show CDR1 as MNHEY and CDR2 as SVGEGT. In DNA form, the CDR3 reads TGTGCCAGCAGTACAGGATTTGGCTACACCTTC. Protein: CASSTGFGYTF.

CDR3 amino acids: CASSSGTGNYGYTF. The CDR3 coding sequence is TGTGCCAGCAGCTCCGGGACAGGGAATTATGGCTACACCTTC. The chain has TRBV5-5 and TRBJ1-2; 9 bases align to TRBD1. J was trimmed by 5 bases and V by 3 bases; bases with no gene match: 5. Germline V gene lookup returns CDR1 SGHKS and CDR2 YYEKEE (reference sequence). The CDR3 spans 14 residues.

The J gene is TRBJ1-6, the V gene TRBV7-6; 7 bases line up with TRBD1. The CDR3 contains 15 residues. The junction had 6 bases not matched to a gene; V was cut back by 3 bases and J by 7 bases. Germline V gene sequence: CDR1 SGHVS, CDR2 FNYEAQ. The CDR3 loop is CASSLSGTANSPLHF. DNA for the CDR3: TGTGCCAGCAGCTTGTCCGGGACAGCAAATTCACCCCTCCACTTT.

The rearrangement links TRBV5-1 to TRBJ1-1, with unresolved D. Trimming pared 4 bases from V and 5 bases from J, leaving 12 bases between. CDR3 length: 13 residues. From germline, CDR1 is SGHRS and CDR2 YFSETQ. CDR3 region: CASSITVDTEAFF. CDR3 coding DNA: TGCGCCAGCAGCATTACGGTGGATACTGAAGCTTTCTTT.

The V and J genes are TRBV2 and TRBJ2-3, with 8 positions matching TRBD1. The trim removed 9 bases at V and 0 bases at J, leaving 5 bases unmatched. The CDR3 runs to 14 residues. Germline V lookup: CDR1 SNHLY, CDR2 FYNNEI. The CDR3 is CARSDRASTDTQYF. The CDR3 DNA reads TGTGCCAGGTCGGACAGGGCTAGCACAGATACGCAGTATTTT.

The chain links TRBV5-1 to TRBJ2-2, with D maybe TRBD1 (5 bases). The CDR3 covers 14 residues. With 4 bases removed from V and 10 bases from J, the gap between germline ends came to 17 bases. Germline lookup yields CDR1 SGHRS and CDR2 YFSETQ. The CDR3 reads CASSIDLRVAELFF. The DNA of the CDR3 is TGCGCCAGCAGCATTGATCTCAGGGTAGCGGAGCTGTTTTTT.

The chain joins TRBV5-1 to TRBJ1-1; TRBD1 is a possible D gene (6 bases). The CDR3 has 13 amino acids. V gave up 0 bases and J gave up 5 bases, with 8 bases separating them. The germline V gene has CDR1 SGHRS and CDR2 YFSETQ. CDR3 nucleotide sequence: TGCGCCAGCAGCTTGGCACAGGGAACTGAAGCTTTCTTT. It translates to CASSLAQGTEAFF.

The chain recombines TRBV10-2 with TRBJ2-3; D gene uncertain. Trimming took 9 bases from V and 0 from J, leaving 13 bases between them. The CDR3 is 14 amino acids. CDR1 is WSHSY, CDR2 SAAADI, per germline. The CDR3 sequence: CASLDDSSTDTQYF. The CDR3 DNA is TGCGCCAGTCTCGACGATTCTAGCACAGATACGCAGTATTTT.

This clone was detected ten times or more. This sequence joins TRBV29-1 and TRBJ1-2, with 10 bases identical to TRBD1. V was pared by 5 bases and J by 7 bases, with 4 bases of the junction left unmatched. Germline lookup yields CDR1 SQVTM and CDR2 ANQGSEA. The CDR3 loop spans 12 amino acids. This CDR3 reads CSVLGQGIGYTF. Written as DNA, the CDR3 is TGCAGCGTTTTGGGACAGGGGATTGGCTACACCTTC.

This chain joins TRBV5-1 and TRBJ2-1, with TRBD2 identical over 10 bases. This CDR3 comprises 18 residues. V lost 0 bases and J lost 8; bases outside the gene matches: 14. Germline CDR1 is SGHRS and CDR2 is YFSETQ. CDR3 nucleotides: TGCGCCAGCAGCTTGGAATCGGGGGGACTAGCGCGTCGGCATGAGCAGTTCTTC. This gives the protein CASSLESGGLARRHEQFF.